Only a few counts were recorded for the clone carrying this TCR beta chain. Its antigen is not known. This sample stems from a study of beta chain features in type 1 diabetes. Study-wide context: All samples yielded roughly 100 million examined sorted cells. Findings of the study overall: More deletions and fewer insertions at VDJ junctions were found in patients with type 1 diabetes. Significant though moderate, a shortening of TCRB CDR3s appeared in all four CD4+ subsets of Type 1 diabetes patients.

CDR1 is MNHEY and CDR2 is SVGAGI in the germline V gene. The V gene lost 2 bases and the J gene lost 0 bases, with 11 bases spanning the gap. CDR3 length: 16 residues. Central memory, naive, regulatory and stem cell-like memory CD4+ cells were sorted by CD45RO/CCR7/CD25/CD127/CD95/CD27. What was sequenced were expressed TCRB transcripts, since all of the isolated RNA had been reverse transcribed. The assay was immunoSEQ multiplex PCR, and TCRdb's table has in-frame clones only and misses some. The sample yields 150,000 or so clones, 7% to 10% seen once. This clonotype originated in a man between 18 and 29 years old in good health. Source material: central memory CD4+ T cells from blood. The gene calls are TRBV6-5 and TRBJ2-4, with D perhaps matching TRBD1 (5 bases). In nucleotides, the CDR3 is TGTGCCAGCAGTTACAGGGGAAACCTAGCCAAAAACATTCAGTACTTC. Residues: CASSYRGNLAKNIQYF.